The subject of this entry is one TCR beta chain. Its specificity is not known. This may be a read error: a much more frequent sequence differs by one nucleotide. Germline V gene lookup returns CDR1 SGHKS and CDR2 YYEKEE (reference sequence). This CDR3 spans 15 amino acids. Trimming shortened V by 0 bases and J by 6 bases, and 14 bases separated the two germline ends. Time point denoted: longitudinal time-point 3. 2 million unsorted PBMCs were stored in RNAlater at -80 °C before RNA extraction. The sample belongs to a study of neurological immune-mediated disorders. As for the study in general: Multiple sclerosis patients numbered about 35, with approximately 30 relapsing-remitting and 3 secondary progressive. Study-level results: Private repertoires in all groups were suggested by the finding that expanded clones across subjects shared no CDR3 amino acid sequences.

5'RACE with 10-nucleotide random UMIs generated the cDNA. TCRdb independently ran MiXCR on the 5' RACE reads; one entry per CDR3 protein. The sample holds tens of thousands of distinct CDR3 sequences, 4.3% seen once. This sequence was found in a woman aged 60-75 years with multiple sclerosis. Sequencing was performed on PBMCs. This chain joins TRBV5-5 and TRBJ2-3; D not certain. The CDR3 DNA is TGTGCCAGCAGCTTGGAGGTCGGGCAGACCGATACGCAGTATTTT. It encodes CASSLEVGQTDTQYF.